This T cell receptor beta chain is drawn from a study of T cells in narcolepsy. Study summary: Patients with NT1 or NT2 and healthy control donors were enrolled.

Findings and caveats of the study: Autoreactive clone sequences were missing from some blood memory CD4+ repertoires. Reportedly, autoreactive clonotypes were serially detected in patients' blood but not controls'. Comparing one patient's CSF and blood CD4+ clonotypes highlighted HCRT- and TRIB2-specific autoreactive clonotypes.

The protocol was immunoSEQ multiplex PCR, while the TCRdb copy is restricted to in-frame clones and leaves out a portion. The sample gives roughly 40,000 clones, about 85% of which show up once; around 1.6% is in the top ten. Notes on this clone: The antigen is undetermined.

The germline V and J ends were trimmed by 7 bases and 0 bases, with 6 bases remaining between them. Germline V gene lookup returns CDR1 MDHEN and CDR2 SYDVKM. CDR3 length equals 12 residues. The sequenced material came from CD45RA- memory CD4+ T cells from PBMCs. The chain joins TRBV28 to TRBJ1-1; D unresolved. The sequence was collected from a human donor with narcolepsy. The CDR3 loop reads CASTALNTEAFF. CDR3 coding DNA: TGTGCCAGCACCGCTTTGAACACTGAAGCTTTCTTT.